This T cell receptor beta chain emerged from a study of cytomegalovirus exposure and HLA in healthy donors. Study summary: Prior work identified around 110 million unique TCR beta sequences in some 200 million T cells.

About this clone itself: The antigen remains undetermined.

The CDR3 extends over 13 amino acids. Study-level findings and limits: It was reported in a later analysis that an Asian-associated ancestry cluster showed fewer N-insertions than the 666-donor mean.

The PCR made use of 60 Vbeta and 13 Jbeta primers. The method was immunoSEQ multiplex PCR; TCRdb's version includes in-frame clones alone and lacks a portion of them. This table has over 200,000 clones, 70% to 90% appearing once. Material for sequencing was PBMCs. This chain joins TRBV21-1 and TRBJ1-1; the tabulated D call, TRBD1, remains unverified against the DNA. TRBV21-1 is a pseudogene segment. The sequence derives from a human donor in good health. The CDR3 DNA sequence: TGTGCCAGCAGCAAATTAATGGCAGTCGAAGCTTTCTTT. It codes for CASSKLMAVEAFF.